What follows is one TCR beta chain and its context. Its antigen is currently not known. No clone much larger than this one lies a single base away; base qualities are absent. Library method: the immunoSEQ multiplex PCR assay. Entries here come from immuneACCESS through TCRdb and include only in-frame sequences with V and J called. Some clones fail to appear in such tables; in the studies checked, an unresolved V gene covers under half of the shortfall, and the cause of the remainder is unknown. The sample table contains 55,000 to 85,000 clones; only one count was recorded for approximately 96% of them. The ten largest clones represent approximately 0.21% of the sample. The data stem from a study of technical replicates of blood from a handful of donors (dated by TCRdb to 2015 to 2018). From the cysteine up to the phenylalanine, the CDR3 has a length of 11 residues. Only the CDR3 DNA is retained, 33 bases long and in frame from the first base. V is shortened by 2 bases, J by 4 bases, and the region joining them spans 6 bases. Reading the germline V gene (reference sequence) gives CDR1 GTSNPN and CDR2 SVGIG.

The V and J segments used are TRBV30 and TRBJ2-7, with no confident D gene call. Sequences were obtained from T cells isolated from PBMCs. The receptor was isolated from a human donor in good health. For the CDR3, the sequence is CAWSSSYEQYF. The nucleotides read TGTGCCTGGAGTTCTAGTTACGAGCAGTACTTC.